This TCR beta chain is drawn from a study of shared T cell receptors in the human thymus. Sequencing used immunoSEQ multiplex PCR; TCRdb keeps in-frame clones, though not all of them. The sample has 500,000 to 550,000 clones, roughly 74% seen once. Trimming shortened V by 1 base and J by 8 bases, and 6 bases separated the two germline ends. The CDR3 spans 12 residues. Germline CDR1 SGHDN, CDR2 FVKESK. This sample also appeared in a second study, on human thymus T cells. That report notes: Healthy Finnish infants having corrective surgery for congenital heart defects served as donors. It was from resections taken during corrective heart surgery that the thymus tissue came. Biased V and J segment usage appeared in thymus and peripheral blood. Related studies found that unrelated individuals share highly overlapping thymic repertoires.

Sequencing was done on a sample of thymocytes. This TCR was sampled from a boy in the first two years of life with a congenital heart defect. This chain joins TRBV14 and TRBJ2-1, with D possibly TRBD1 on 5 matching bases. DNA of the CDR3: TGTGCCAGCAGCCAAGTGACAGATGAGCAGTTCTTC. It codes for CASSQVTDEQFF. The complete variable domain, with remaining parts taken from reference TRBV14 and TRBJ2-1, reads EAGVTQFPSHSVIEKGQTVTLRCDPISGHDNLYWYRRVMGKEIKFLLHFVKESKQDESGMPNNRFLAERTGGTYSTLKVQPAELEDSGVYFCASSQVTDEQFFGPGTRLTVL.